This T cell receptor (beta chain) was identified during a study of cytomegalovirus exposure and HLA in healthy donors. The PCR made use of 60 Vbeta and 13 Jbeta primers. The protocol was immunoSEQ multiplex PCR, while the TCRdb copy is restricted to in-frame clones and leaves out a portion. The sample holds about 110,000 clones, over 65% seen once. With regard to this clone: A read error may account for a junction end that differs from germline.

Per the germline V gene, CDR1 is SGDLS and CDR2 is YYNGEE. CDR3 size: 18 residues. This rearrangement joins TRBV9 to TRBJ2-6; a possible D gene is TRBD1 (5 bases). The TCR originated in a middle-aged man in good health and CMV-seropositive. The source material was PBMCs. CDR3 protein: CASRSSGRGPSGANGLTF. In DNA, the CDR3 is TGTGCCAGCAGGTCCTCGGGCAGAGGACCTTCTGGGGCCAACGGCCTGACTTTC.